This T cell receptor beta chain was obtained from a study of cytomegalovirus exposure and HLA in healthy donors. Study in general: An analysis done earlier identified about 100 million unique TCR beta sequences from around 180 million T cells.

Germline V gene sequence: CDR1 SGHRS, CDR2 YFSETQ. CDR3 length: 14 amino acids. A word on this clone: Germline is not matched at one junction end, which may reflect a read error.

With 60 Vbeta and 13 Jbeta primers, the PCR was carried out. Original processing notes: Later, some 75 million unique TCR beta chains were counted in an analysis, and roughly 11 million of them were shared. Here immunoSEQ multiplex PCR was the method, and the copy in TCRdb shows in-frame clones only, minus some. D and trimming come from the DNA, and the V and J calls and clone size come from that table. Among about 160,000 clones listed, 68% were seen once. V usage is TRBV5-1 and J usage is TRBJ1-4; the match to TRBD1 covers 7 bases. This sequence originates from a woman in her forties in good health and CMV-seropositive. Material for sequencing was PBMCs. The CDR3 here is CASSLGTANENLFF. The CDR3 coding sequence is TGCGCCAGCAGCTTAGGGACAGCTAACGAAAACCTGTTTTTT.